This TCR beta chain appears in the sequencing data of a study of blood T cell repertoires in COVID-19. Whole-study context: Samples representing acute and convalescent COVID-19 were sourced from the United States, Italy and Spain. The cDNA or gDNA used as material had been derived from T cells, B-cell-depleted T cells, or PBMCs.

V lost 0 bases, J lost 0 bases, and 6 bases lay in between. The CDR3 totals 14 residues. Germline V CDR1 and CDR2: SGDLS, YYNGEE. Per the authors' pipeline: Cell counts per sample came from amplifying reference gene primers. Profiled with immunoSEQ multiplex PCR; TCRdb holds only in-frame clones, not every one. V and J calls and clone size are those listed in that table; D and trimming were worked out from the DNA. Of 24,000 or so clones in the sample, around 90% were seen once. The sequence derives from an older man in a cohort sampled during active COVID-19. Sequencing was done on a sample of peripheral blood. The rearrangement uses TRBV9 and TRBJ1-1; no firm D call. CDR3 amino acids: CASSVGFMNTEAFF. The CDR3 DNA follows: TGTGCCAGCAGCGTAGGTTTCATGAACACTGAAGCTTTCTTT. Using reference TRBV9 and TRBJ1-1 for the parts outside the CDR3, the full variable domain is DSGVTQTPKHLITATGQRVTLRCSPRSGDLSVYWYQQSLDQGLQFLIQYYNGEERAKGNILERFSAQQFPDLHSELNLSSLELGDSALYFCASSVGFMNTEAFFGQGTRLTVV.